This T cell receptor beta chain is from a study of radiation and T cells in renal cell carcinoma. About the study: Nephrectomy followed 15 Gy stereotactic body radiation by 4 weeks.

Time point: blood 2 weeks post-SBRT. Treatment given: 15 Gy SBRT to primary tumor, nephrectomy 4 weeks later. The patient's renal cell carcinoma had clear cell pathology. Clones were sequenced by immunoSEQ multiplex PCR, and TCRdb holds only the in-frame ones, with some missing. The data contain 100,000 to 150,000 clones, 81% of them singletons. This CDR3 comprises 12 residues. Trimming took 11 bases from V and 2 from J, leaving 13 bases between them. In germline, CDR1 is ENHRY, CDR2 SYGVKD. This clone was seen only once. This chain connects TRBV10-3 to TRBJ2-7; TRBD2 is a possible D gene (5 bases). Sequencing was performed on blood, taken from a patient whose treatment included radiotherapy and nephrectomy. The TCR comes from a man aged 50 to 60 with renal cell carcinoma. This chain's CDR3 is CASRRGPYEQYF. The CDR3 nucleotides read TGTGCCTCCCGACGCGGGCCCTACGAGCAGTACTTC.